The present TCR beta chain was sequenced within a study of PD-1 blockade in classical Hodgkin lymphoma. Profiled with immunoSEQ multiplex PCR; TCRdb holds only in-frame clones, not every one. The table shows 15,000 to 20,000 clones, with 88% occurring only once. Time point described: cycle 4 day 1 (C4D1), after more than five weeks of nivolumab. No patient escaped relapse after autologous stem cell transplantation, and brentuximab vedotin exposure varied. Researchers pulled CD8+ T cells out of thawed PBMCs using magnetic negative selection. This CDR3 spans 15 amino acids. Findings of the study overall: By cycle point C4D1, TCR diversity had risen significantly in CD4+ cells (but not CD8+ cells). Newly diagnosed patients had baseline TCR diversity that was reportedly lower than that of healthy donors. For complete responders, baseline diversity was comparable to that of newly diagnosed patients.

Regarding this clone: The antigen remains undetermined.

This sequence joins TRBV21-1 and TRBJ2-7; no check of the table's D call, TRBD1, against the DNA was made. TRBV21-1 is assigned pseudogene status. The TCR sequence derives from a human donor with classical Hodgkin lymphoma. The sequencing here drew on CD8+ T cells from blood, taken before the fourth cycle of nivolumab. CDR3 bases: TGTGCCAGCAGCCATAACTGTAGGGGCCGCTACGAGCAGTACTTC. This gives the protein CASSHNCRGRYEQYF.